This T cell receptor (beta chain) was recovered during a study of blood T cell repertoires in COVID-19. The overall study: Samples of COVID-19 (acute and convalescent) were obtained from the United States, Italy and Spain. In each case, the material was cDNA or gDNA derived from T cells, B-cell-depleted T cells, or PBMCs.

This clone has only a few counts. Data came from immunoSEQ multiplex PCR; TCRdb stores just in-frame clones and leaves some out. In the table there are some 200,000 clones, approximately 80% of which are singletons. Patients in Seattle were enrolled during active infection, then followed longitudinally. This sequence was found in a woman between 70 and 85 years old with COVID-19, enrolled during active disease. Sequencing input: peripheral blood.

The CDR3 loop reads CASSVVAGIGEGYTF. The DNA of the CDR3 is TGTGCCAGCAGCGTAGTGGCAGGGATTGGGGAAGGCTACACCTTC. The V gene is TRBV9, the J gene TRBJ1-2, with D possibly being TRBD1 (5 bases). Germline V gene data show CDR1 as SGDLS and CDR2 as YYNGEE. The V end lost 0 bases, the J end lost 8 bases, and 17 bases lay between the germline ends. The CDR3 sequence is 15 residues long.